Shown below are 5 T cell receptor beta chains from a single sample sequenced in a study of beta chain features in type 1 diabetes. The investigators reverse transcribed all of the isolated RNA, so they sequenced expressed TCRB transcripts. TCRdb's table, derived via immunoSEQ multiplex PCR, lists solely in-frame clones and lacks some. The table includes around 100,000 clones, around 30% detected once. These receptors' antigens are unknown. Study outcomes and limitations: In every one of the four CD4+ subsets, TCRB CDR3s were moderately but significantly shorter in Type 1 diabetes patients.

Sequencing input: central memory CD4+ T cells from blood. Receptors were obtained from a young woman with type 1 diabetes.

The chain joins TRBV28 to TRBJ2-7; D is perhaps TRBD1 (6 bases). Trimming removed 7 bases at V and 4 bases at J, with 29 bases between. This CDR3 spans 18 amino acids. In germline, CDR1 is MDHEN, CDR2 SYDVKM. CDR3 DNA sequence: TGTGCCAGCACCGCCCCGGGCCGGAACAGGGATGCATTATACGAGCAGTACTTC. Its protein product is CASTAPGRNRDALYEQYF.

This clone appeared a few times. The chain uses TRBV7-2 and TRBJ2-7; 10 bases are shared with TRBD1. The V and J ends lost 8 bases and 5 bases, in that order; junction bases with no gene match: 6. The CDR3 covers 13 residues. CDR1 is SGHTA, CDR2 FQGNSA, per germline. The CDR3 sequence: CASSWGQGHEQYF. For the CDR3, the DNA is TGTGCCAGCTCCTGGGGACAGGGGCACGAGCAGTACTTC. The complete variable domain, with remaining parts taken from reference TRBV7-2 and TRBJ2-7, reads GAGVSQSPSNKVTEKGKDVELRCDPISGHTALYWYRQSLGQGLEFLIYFQGNSAPDKSGLPSDRFSAERTGGSVSTLTIQRTQQEDSAVYLCASSWGQGHEQYFGPGTRLTVT.

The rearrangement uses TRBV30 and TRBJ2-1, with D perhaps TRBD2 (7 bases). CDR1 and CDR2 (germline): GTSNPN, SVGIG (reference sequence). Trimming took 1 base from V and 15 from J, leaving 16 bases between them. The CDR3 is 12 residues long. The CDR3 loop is CAWSGGGGSRFF. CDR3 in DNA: TGTGCCTGGAGTGGAGGGGGGGGATCCCGGTTCTTC.

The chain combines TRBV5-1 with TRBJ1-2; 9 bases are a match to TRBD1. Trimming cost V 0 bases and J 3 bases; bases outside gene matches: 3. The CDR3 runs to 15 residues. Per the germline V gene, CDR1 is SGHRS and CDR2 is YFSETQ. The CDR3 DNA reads TGCGCCAGCAGCTTGGAGGGACAGGGAGACTATGGCTACACCTTC. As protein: CASSLEGQGDYGYTF.

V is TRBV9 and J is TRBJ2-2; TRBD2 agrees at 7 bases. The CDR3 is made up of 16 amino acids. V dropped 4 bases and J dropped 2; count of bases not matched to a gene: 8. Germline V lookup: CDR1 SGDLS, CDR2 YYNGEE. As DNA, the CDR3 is TGTGCCAGCAGCAGGAGCGGGACCATCAACACCGGGGAGCTGTTTTTT. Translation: CASSRSGTINTGELFF. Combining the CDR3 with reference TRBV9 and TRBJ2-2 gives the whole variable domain DSGVTQTPKHLITATGQRVTLRCSPRSGDLSVYWYQQSLDQGLQFLIQYYNGEERAKGNILERFSAQQFPDLHSELNLSSLELGDSALYFCASSRSGTINTGELFFGEGSRLTVL.